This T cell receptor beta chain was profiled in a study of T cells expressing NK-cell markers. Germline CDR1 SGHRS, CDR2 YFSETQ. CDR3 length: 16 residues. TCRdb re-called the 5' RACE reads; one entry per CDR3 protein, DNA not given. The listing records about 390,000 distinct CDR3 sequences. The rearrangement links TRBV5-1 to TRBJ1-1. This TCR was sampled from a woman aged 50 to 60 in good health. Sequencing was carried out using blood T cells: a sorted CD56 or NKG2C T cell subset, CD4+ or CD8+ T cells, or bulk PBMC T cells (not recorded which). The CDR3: CASSLGWGAANTEAFF.